The present entry profiles one T cell receptor (beta chain) with its context. What it recognizes is unknown. Using immunoSEQ multiplex PCR, the repertoire was profiled, and TCRdb retains in-frame clones only, with some absent. The sample has about 46,000 clones, around 91% seen once. These data originate in a study of OX40 agonist ivuxolimab in advanced cancers. V lost 1 base, J lost 3 bases, and 1 base stayed unmatched. There are 14 residues in the CDR3. Germline CDR1 and CDR2: SEHNR and FQNEAQ (reference sequence). Exclusion applied to patients with autoimmune disease history or systemic immunosuppression. Study-wide results and caveats: More expanded clones were found, on average, in CD8+ than in CD4+ T cells.

V is TRBV7-9 and J is TRBJ2-5; 8 bases are shared with TRBD1. This clonotype originated in an adult with an advanced solid tumor such as melanoma, head and neck, liver or kidney cancer. The sequences come from CD4+ or CD8+ T cells sorted from blood, collected in a trial of the OX40 agonist ivuxolimab. The CDR3 nucleotides are TGTGCCAGCAGCTTAGAACAGGGGGAAGAGACCCAGTACTTC. Its translation: CASSLEQGEETQYF.